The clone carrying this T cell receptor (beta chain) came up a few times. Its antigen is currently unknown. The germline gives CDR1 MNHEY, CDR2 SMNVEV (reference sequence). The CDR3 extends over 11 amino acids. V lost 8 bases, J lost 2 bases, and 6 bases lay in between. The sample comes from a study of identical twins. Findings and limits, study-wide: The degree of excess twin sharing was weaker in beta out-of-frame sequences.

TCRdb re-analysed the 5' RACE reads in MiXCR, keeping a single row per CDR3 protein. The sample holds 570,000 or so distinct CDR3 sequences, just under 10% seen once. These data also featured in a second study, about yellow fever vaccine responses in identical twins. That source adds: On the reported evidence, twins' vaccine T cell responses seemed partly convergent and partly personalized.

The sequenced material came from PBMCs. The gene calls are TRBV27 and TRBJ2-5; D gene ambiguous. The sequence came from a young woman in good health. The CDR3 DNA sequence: TGTGCCAGCGGAACTCAAGAGACCCAGTACTTC. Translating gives CASGTQETQYF.